This T cell receptor (beta chain) was recovered during a study of blood T cell repertoires in COVID-19. Study in general: From the United States, Italy and Spain came samples of acute and convalescent COVID-19. In each case, the material was cDNA or gDNA derived from T cells, B-cell-depleted T cells, or PBMCs.

This clone was picked up one time. In the authors' methods: Amplified reference gene primers provided the basis for estimating nucleated cell counts. Using immunoSEQ multiplex PCR, the repertoire was profiled, and TCRdb retains in-frame clones only, with some absent. Clone size and V and J calls were adopted from that table, with D and trimming inferred from the DNA. This sample carries 150,000 to 200,000 clones, about 93% of them seen once, and the ten largest clones take 4.5% to 5.5%. This CDR3 has 13 residues. V was trimmed by 6 bases and J by 5 bases, leaving 13 bases between them. Per the germline V gene, CDR1 is MNHNS and CDR2 is SASEGT.

The clonotype was recovered from a woman aged 45 to 65 with acute or convalescent COVID-19. Sequencing was performed on peripheral blood. This chain joins TRBV6-1 and TRBJ2-5, with D possibly being TRBD2 (6 bases). The CDR3 loop is CASSGTGGETQYF. The CDR3 DNA follows: TGTGCCAGCAGCGGGACTGGGGGGGAGACCCAGTACTTC.